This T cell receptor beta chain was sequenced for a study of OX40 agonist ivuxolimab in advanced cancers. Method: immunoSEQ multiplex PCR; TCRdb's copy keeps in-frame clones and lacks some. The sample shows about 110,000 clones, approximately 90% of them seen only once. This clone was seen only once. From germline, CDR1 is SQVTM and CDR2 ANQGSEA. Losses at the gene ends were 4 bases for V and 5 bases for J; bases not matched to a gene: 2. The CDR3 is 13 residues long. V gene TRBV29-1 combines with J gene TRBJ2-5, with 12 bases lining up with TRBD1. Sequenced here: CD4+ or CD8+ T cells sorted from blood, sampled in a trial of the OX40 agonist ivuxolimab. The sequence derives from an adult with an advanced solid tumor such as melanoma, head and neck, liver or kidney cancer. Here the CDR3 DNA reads TGCAGCGTTGGGGACAGGGGGCGGGAGACCCAGTACTTC. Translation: CSVGDRGRETQYF.